The 13 T cell receptor beta chains below all came from one sample that was sequenced in a study of tumor and adjacent non-tumor tissue in lung cancer (dated by TCRdb to 2016 to 2018). Bulk unsorted tissue served as the source for RNA extraction, and RNA quality was assessed using a NanoDrop ND-1000 and an Agilent 2100. Library preparation used multiplex PCR. Instrument used: Illumina HiSeq 2500. Following protocols modified from ARM-PCR, the researchers constructed TCRbeta libraries through three rounds of nested PCR with primers (Table S4). TCRdb applied fastp at Q25 and MiXCR to the public reads, then kept only in-frame beta chains. Duplicate CDR3 protein sequences are folded into a single record with the most common DNA and genes. In this sample the table shows more than 85,000 distinct CDR3 sequences, around 80% of which occur a single time. The ten largest clonotypes hold around a third of the sample.

Sequencing was performed on lung tumor tissue. The receptors were sampled from a woman aged 60 to 75 with non-small cell lung cancer.

In regard to this clonotype: This may be a read error, as it is one base from a much larger clone. The chain combines TRBV12-3 or TRBV12-4 with TRBJ2-3; D is uncertain. The CDR3 totals 13 residues. CDR3 in amino acids: CAISLLSTDTQYF. DNA of the CDR3: TGTGCCATCAGTTTATTGAGCACAGATACGCAGTATTTT.

Turning to this clonotype: This may come from a read error, since a much larger clone is one base off. The V call is TRBV13, the J call TRBJ2-7, with D hard to call. Germline CDR1 is PRHDT and CDR2 is FYEKMQ (reference sequence). The CDR3 loop spans 15 amino acids. In DNA form, the CDR3 reads TGTGTCAGCAGCTTAGGAGTGGAGATTACCTACGAGCAGTACTTC. As protein: CVSSLGVEITYEQYF.

Only one count was recorded for this clonotype. This chain links TRBV20-1 with TRBJ2-7, with 10 bases lining up with TRBD2. There are 14 residues in the CDR3. V lost 8 bases to trimming and J lost 3 bases; unmatched junction nucleotides: 10. Per germline, CDR1 DFQATT and CDR2 SNEGSKA (reference sequence). The CDR3 region is CSTKTSGTLYEQYF. The CDR3 nucleotides read TGCAGTACTAAAACTAGCGGGACCCTCTACGAGCAGTACTTC.

As concerns this clonotype: The germline gene is not matched at one end of the junction; a read error may be the cause. The J gene is TRBJ1-1, the V gene TRBV6-5; TRBD1 matches at 8 bases. Germline V CDR1 and CDR2: MNHEY, SVGAGI. The CDR3 loop spans 14 amino acids. In DNA, the CDR3 is TGTGTCAGCAGCTTAGCCGGGACAGGTGCTGAAGCTGTCTTT. Translated: CVSSLAGTGAEAVF.

This clonotype appeared a few times. A much larger clone lies one base from this, so it may be a read error. This chain links TRBV10-1 with TRBJ2-2, with D hard to call. Germline V CDR1 and CDR2: WNHNN, SYGVQD (reference sequence). This CDR3 region has 10 residues. This CDR3 is CANNTRELFF. The CDR3 DNA follows: TGCGCCAACAACACCAGGGAGCTGTTTTTT.

V and J are TRBV11-2 and TRBJ2-3; TRBD1 matches 10 bases. Germline CDR1 is SGHAT and CDR2 is FQNNGV. With 4 bases clipped from V and 5 bases from J, the junction kept 15 bases outside the gene matches. This CDR3 spans 18 amino acids. In DNA, the CDR3 is TGTGCCAGCAGCTCCCTGCGACAGGGGGCTGGACGCATAGATACGCAGTATTTT. Its protein is CASSSLRQGAGRIDTQYF. Looking up the rest from reference TRBV11-2 and TRBJ2-3 gives the full variable domain: EAGVAQSPRYKIIEKRQSVAFWCNPISGHATLYWYQQILGQGPKLLIQFQNNGVVDDSQLPKDRFSAERLKGVDSTLKIQPAKLEDSAVYLCASSSLRQGAGRIDTQYFGPGTRLTVL.

With respect to this clonotype: With a much larger clone just one base away, this may be a read error. The J gene is TRBJ2-3, the V gene TRBV20-1, with 7 bases aligning to TRBD2. V lost 6 bases to trimming and J lost 2 bases; unmatched junction nucleotides: 8. The CDR3 has 14 residues. Germline CDR1 and CDR2: DFQATT and SNEGSKA (reference sequence). This CDR3 reads CSARHAGDTDTQYF. CDR3 bases: TGCAGTGCCCGTCATGCGGGGGACACAGATACGCAGTATTTT.

This clonotype is deemed medium-sized. The chain links TRBV4-3 to TRBJ2-1; D is undetermined. This CDR3 contains 15 residues. Per the germline V gene, CDR1 is LGHNA and CDR2 is YSLEER. The V end was cut by 1 base, the J end by 0 bases, with 7 bases between. CDR3 protein: CASSQVLVSYNEQFF. As DNA, the CDR3 is TGCGCCAGCAGCCAAGTTCTCGTCTCCTACAATGAGCAGTTCTTC.

This clonotype rates as medium-sized. The chain has TRBV20-1 and TRBJ2-2; weak D call: TRBD2 (5 bases). V was clipped by 3 bases and J by 4 bases, with 6 bases between them. The CDR3 length is 12 residues. CDR1 and CDR2 from the germline V gene are DFQATT and SNEGSKA (reference sequence). The CDR3 DNA reads as TGCAGTGCTAGGGACTCCACCGGGGAGCTGTTTTTT. Its translation: CSARDSTGELFF.

About this clonotype: Since a much larger clone is just one base distant, this may be a read error. The CDR3 DNA sequence: TGCAGTGATAGAGATGAGCGGGGGGGCCCTACGCAGTACTTC. Encoded protein: CSDRDERGGPTQYF. The chain links TRBV20-1 to TRBJ2-7, with 10 bases matching TRBD2. The germline gives CDR1 DFQATT, CDR2 SNEGSKA (reference sequence). The CDR3 has 14 residues.

Worth noting for this clonotype: The junction departs from the called germline gene at one end, perhaps through a read error. The chain links TRBV4-1 to TRBJ1-2, with 10 bases identical to TRBD1. There are 17 residues in the CDR3. Looked up from germline, CDR1 is MGHRA and CDR2 is YSYEKL. The CDR3 loop reads CTSSHGPGQGMNYGYTF. As DNA, the CDR3 is TGCACCAGCAGCCATGGGCCGGGACAGGGGATGAACTATGGCTACACCTTC.

With respect to this clonotype: An end of the junction does not agree with germline; a read error may underlie this. CDR3 in DNA: TGTGCCAGCAGCTCACGGGGCCCACTCTATGGCTACGCCTTC. This codes for CASSSRGPLYGYAF. The V and J genes are TRBV11-1 and TRBJ1-2; a weak D match, TRBD1 (5 bases). CDR3 length: 14 residues. The germline V gene encodes CDR1 SGHAT and CDR2 FQDESV (reference sequence).

In the case of this clonotype: This clone may be a read error of a much larger clone one base away. The chain couples TRBV6-2 or TRBV6-3 to TRBJ2-1; possible D gene TRBD1, 6 bases. The germline gives CDR1 MNHEY, CDR2 SVGEGT. This CDR3 has 15 amino acids. V shed 5 bases and J shed 3 bases, with 14 bases lying between them. The CDR3 nucleotides read TGTGCCAGCAGTAAAGGGGACATGGACTACAATGAGCAGTTCTTC. Translating gives CASSKGDMDYNEQFF.